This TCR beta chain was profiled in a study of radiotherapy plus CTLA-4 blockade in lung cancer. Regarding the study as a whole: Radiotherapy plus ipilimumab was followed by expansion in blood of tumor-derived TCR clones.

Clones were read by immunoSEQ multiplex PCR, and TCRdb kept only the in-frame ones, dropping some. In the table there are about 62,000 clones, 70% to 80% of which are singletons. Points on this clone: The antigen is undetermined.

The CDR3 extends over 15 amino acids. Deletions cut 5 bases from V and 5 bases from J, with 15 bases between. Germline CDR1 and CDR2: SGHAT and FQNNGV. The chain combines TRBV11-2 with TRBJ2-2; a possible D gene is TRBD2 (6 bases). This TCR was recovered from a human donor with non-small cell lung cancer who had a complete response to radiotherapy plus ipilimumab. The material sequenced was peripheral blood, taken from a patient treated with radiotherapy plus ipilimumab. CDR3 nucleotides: TGTGCCAGCAGCCGGAACCGACTAGTGACCGGGGAGCTGTTTTTT. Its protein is CASSRNRLVTGELFF.